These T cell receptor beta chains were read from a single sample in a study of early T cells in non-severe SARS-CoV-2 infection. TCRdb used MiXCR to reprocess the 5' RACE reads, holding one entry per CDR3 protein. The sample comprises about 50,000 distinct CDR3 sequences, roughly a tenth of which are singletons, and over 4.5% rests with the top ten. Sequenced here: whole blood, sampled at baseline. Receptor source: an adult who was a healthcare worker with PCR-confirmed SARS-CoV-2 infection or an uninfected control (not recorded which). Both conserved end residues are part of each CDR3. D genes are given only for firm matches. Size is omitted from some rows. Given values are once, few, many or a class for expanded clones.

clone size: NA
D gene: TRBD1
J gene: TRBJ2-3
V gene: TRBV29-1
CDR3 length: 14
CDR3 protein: CSVGGQGSTDTQYF
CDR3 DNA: TGCAGCGTTGGGGGACAGGGGAGCACAGATACGCAGTATTTT

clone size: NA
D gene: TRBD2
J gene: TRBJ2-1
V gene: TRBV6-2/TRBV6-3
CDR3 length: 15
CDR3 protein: CAHSGGLSSYNEQFF
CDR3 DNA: TGTGCCCATAGCGGGGGACTAAGCTCCTACAATGAGCAGTTCTTC

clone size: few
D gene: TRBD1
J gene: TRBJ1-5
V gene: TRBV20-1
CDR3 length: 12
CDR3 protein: CSATGGNQPQHF
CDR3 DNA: TGCAGTGCCACAGGGGGCAATCAGCCCCAGCATTTT

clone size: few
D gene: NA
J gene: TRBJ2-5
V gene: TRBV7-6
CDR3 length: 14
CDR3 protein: CASSSRALGETQYF
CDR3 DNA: TGTGCCAGCAGCAGCCGGGCCCTCGGGGAGACCCAGTACTTC

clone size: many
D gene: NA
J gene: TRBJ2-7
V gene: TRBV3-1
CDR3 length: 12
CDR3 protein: CASSQDEKEQYF
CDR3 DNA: TGTGCCAGCAGCCAAGATGAGAAGGAGCAGTACTTC

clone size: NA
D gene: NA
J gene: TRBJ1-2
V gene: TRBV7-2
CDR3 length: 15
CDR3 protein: CASSPYQASNYGYTF
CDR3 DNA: TGTGCCAGCAGCCCATACCAGGCCTCTAACTATGGCTACACCTTC

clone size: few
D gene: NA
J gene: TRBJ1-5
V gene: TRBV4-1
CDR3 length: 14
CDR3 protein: CASSHRQVNQPQHF
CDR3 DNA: TGCGCCAGCAGCCATCGACAGGTGAATCAGCCCCAGCATTTT

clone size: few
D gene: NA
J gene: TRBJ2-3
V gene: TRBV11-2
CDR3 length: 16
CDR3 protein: CASSLGTRTSTDTQYF
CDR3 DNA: TGTGCCAGCAGCTTAGGGACAAGGACCAGCACAGATACGCAGTATTTT

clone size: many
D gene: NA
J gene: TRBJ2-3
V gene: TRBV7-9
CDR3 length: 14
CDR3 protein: CASSLGSSTDTQYF
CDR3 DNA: TGTGCCAGCAGCTTAGGAAGTAGCACAGATACGCAGTATTTT

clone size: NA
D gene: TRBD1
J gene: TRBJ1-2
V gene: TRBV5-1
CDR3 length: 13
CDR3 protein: CASSLVTGEGYTF
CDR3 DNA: TGCGCCAGCAGCCTAGTTACAGGGGAGGGCTACACCTTC

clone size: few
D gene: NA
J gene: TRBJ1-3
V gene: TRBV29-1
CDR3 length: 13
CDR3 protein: CSVIRGTGNTIYF
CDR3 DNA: TGCAGCGTTATAAGGGGGACTGGAAACACCATATATTTT

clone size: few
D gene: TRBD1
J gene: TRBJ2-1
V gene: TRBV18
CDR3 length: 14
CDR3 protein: CASSPQGAYNEQFF
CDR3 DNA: TGTGCCAGCTCACCTCAGGGGGCCTACAATGAGCAGTTCTTC

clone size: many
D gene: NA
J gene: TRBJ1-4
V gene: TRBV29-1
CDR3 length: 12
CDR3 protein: CSVGRENEKLFF
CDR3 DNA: TGCAGCGTGGGGCGGGAGAATGAAAAACTGTTTTTT

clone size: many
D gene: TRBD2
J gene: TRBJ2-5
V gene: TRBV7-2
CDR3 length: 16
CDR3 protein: CASSLSSGKKGETQYF
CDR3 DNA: TGTGCCAGCAGCTTAAGTAGCGGGAAAAAGGGGGAGACCCAGTACTTC

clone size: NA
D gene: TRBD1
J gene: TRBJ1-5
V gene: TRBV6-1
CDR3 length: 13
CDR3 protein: CASRGQLNQPQHF
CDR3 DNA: TGTGCCAGCAGGGGACAGCTGAATCAGCCCCAGCATTTT

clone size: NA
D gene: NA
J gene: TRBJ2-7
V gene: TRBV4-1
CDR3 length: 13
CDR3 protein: CASSPQEGYEQYF
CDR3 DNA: TGCGCCAGCAGCCCCCAGGAAGGGTACGAGCAGTACTTC

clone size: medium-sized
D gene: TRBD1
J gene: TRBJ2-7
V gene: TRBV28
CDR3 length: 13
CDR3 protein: CASRGQGEGEQYF
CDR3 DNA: TGTGCCAGCCGCGGACAGGGGGAGGGCGAGCAGTACTTC

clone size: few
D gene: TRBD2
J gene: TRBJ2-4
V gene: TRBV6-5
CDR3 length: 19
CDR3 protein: CASSRGTSGRKKTKNIQYF
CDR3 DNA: TGTGCCAGCAGCCGAGGGACTAGCGGGAGGAAGAAAACCAAAAACATTCAGTACTTC

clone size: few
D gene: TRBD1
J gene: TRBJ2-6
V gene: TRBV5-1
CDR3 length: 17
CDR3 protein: CASSFGQGGSGANVLTF
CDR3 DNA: TGCGCCAGCAGTTTTGGACAGGGAGGCTCTGGGGCCAACGTCCTGACTTTC

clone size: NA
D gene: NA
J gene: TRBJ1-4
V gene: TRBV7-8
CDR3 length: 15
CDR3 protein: CASSLWGGEGEKLFF
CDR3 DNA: TGTGCCAGCAGCTTATGGGGAGGGGAAGGGGAAAAACTGTTTTTT

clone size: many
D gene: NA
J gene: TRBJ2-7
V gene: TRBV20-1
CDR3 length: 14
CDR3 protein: CSARDLGTVIEQYF
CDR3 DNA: TGCAGTGCTAGAGATCTAGGGACCGTTATTGAGCAGTACTTC

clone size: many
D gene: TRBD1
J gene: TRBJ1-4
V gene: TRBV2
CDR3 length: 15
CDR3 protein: CASSRGVATNEKLFF
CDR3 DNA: TGTGCCAGCAGCAGGGGGGTAGCAACTAATGAAAAACTGTTTTTT

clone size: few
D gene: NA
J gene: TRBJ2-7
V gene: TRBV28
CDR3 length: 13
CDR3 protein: CASSFGSSYEQYF
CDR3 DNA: TGTGCCAGCAGTTTCGGCAGTTCCTACGAGCAGTACTTC

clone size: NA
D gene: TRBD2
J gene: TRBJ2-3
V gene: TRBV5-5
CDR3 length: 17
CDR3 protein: CASSLVGLAGGPDTQYF
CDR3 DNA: TGTGCCAGCAGCTTAGTCGGACTAGCGGGGGGACCAGATACGCAGTATTTT

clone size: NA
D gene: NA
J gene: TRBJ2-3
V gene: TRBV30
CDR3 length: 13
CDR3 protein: CAWSNRAPDTQYF
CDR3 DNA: TGTGCCTGGAGTAACCGGGCCCCAGATACGCAGTATTTT

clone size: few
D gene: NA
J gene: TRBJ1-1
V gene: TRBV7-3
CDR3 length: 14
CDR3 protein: CASSLGRQNTEAFF
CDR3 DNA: TGTGCCAGCAGCTTAGGGCGTCAGAACACTGAAGCTTTCTTT

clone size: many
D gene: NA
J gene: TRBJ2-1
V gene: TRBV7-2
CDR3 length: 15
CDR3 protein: CASRRTYAGMNEQFF
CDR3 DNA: TGTGCCAGCAGGCGTACCTACGCCGGTATGAATGAGCAGTTCTTC

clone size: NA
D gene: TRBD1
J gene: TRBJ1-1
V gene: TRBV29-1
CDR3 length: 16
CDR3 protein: CSVEDPSGQGATEAFF
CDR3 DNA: TGCAGCGTTGAAGATCCCTCTGGACAGGGGGCGACTGAAGCTTTCTTT

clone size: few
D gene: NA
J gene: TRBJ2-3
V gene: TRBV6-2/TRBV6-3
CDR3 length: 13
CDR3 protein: CASRPRLLDTQYF
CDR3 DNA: TGTGCCAGCCGGCCTAGACTTTTAGATACGCAGTATTTT

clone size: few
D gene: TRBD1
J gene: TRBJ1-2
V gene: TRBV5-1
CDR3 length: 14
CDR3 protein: CASSFAGGGYGYTF
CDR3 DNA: TGCGCCAGCAGCTTTGCAGGGGGAGGCTATGGCTACACCTTC

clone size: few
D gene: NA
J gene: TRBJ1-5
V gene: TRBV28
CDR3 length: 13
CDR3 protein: CASSPDSNQPQHF
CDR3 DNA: TGTGCCAGCAGTCCTGATAGCAATCAGCCCCAGCATTTT

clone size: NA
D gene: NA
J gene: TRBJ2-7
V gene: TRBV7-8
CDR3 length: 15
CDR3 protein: CASSISWDNSYEQYF
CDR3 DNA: TGTGCCAGCAGCATATCTTGGGACAACTCCTACGAGCAGTACTTC

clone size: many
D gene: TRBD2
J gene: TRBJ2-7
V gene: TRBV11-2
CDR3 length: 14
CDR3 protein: CASSPSAGRSEQYF
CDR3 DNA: TGTGCCAGCAGCCCTTCCGCCGGGAGGAGCGAGCAGTACTTC

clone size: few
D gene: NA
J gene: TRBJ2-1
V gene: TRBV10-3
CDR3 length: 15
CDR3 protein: CATSAQTAAYNEQFF
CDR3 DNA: TGTGCCACCAGTGCTCAGACAGCGGCCTACAATGAGCAGTTCTTC

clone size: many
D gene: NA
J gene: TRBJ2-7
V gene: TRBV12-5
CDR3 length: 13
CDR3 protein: CASGHRVSDEQYF
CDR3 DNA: TGTGCTAGTGGCCACAGGGTCTCGGACGAGCAGTACTTC

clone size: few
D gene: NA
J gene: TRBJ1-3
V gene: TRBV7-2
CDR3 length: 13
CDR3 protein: CASSSLVWSTIYF
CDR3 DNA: TGTGCCAGCAGCTCTCTTGTTTGGAGCACCATATATTTT

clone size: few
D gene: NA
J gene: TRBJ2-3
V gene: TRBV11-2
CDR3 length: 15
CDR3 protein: CASSPSGPSTDTQYF
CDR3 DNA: TGTGCCAGCAGTCCAAGCGGCCCTAGCACAGATACGCAGTATTTT

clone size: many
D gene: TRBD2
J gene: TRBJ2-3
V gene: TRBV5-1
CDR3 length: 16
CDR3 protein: CASSLGSSGGSDTQYF
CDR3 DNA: TGCGCCAGCAGCTTGGGGTCTAGCGGTGGGTCTGATACGCAGTATTTT

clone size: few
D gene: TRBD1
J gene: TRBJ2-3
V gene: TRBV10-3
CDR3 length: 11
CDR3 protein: CAITGGDTQYF
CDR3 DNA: TGTGCCATCACAGGGGGAGATACGCAGTATTTT

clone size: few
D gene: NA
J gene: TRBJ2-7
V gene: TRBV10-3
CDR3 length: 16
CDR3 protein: CAISESVGFSSYEQYF
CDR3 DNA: TGTGCCATCAGTGAGAGCGTGGGATTTAGCTCCTACGAGCAGTACTTC

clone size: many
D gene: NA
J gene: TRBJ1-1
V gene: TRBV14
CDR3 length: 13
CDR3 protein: CASSQDLNTEAFF
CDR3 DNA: TGTGCCAGCAGCCAAGACCTGAACACTGAAGCTTTCTTT

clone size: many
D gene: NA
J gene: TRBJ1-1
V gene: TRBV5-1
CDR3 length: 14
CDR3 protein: CASSLGGLNTEAFF
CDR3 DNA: TGCGCCAGCAGCTTGGGGGGGCTGAACACTGAAGCTTTCTTT

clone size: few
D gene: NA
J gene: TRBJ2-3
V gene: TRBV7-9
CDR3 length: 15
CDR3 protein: CASSFWSPSTDTQYF
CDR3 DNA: TGTGCCAGCAGTTTCTGGTCTCCCTCCACAGATACGCAGTATTTT

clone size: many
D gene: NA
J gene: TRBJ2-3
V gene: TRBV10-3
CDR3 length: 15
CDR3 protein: CAISEGGVRTDTQYF
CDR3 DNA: TGTGCCATCAGTGAAGGGGGAGTTAGGACAGATACGCAGTATTTT

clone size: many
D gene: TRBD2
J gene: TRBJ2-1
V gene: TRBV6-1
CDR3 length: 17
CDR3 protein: CASSEGGVSGSYNEQFF
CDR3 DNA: TGTGCCAGCAGTGAAGGAGGTGTTAGCGGGAGCTACAATGAGCAGTTCTTC

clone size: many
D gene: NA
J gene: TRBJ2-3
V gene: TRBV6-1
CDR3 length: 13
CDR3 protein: CASSEAGADTQYF
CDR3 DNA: TGTGCCAGCAGTGAAGCCGGTGCAGATACGCAGTATTTT

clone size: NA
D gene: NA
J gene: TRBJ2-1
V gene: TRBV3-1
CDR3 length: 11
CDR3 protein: CASRHTSEQFF
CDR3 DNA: TGTGCCAGCAGGCATACTAGTGAGCAGTTCTTC

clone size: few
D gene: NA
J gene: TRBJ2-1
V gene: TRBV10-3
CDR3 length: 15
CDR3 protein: CAIRELASSYNEQFF
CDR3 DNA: TGTGCCATCAGAGAATTAGCGAGCTCCTACAATGAGCAGTTCTTC

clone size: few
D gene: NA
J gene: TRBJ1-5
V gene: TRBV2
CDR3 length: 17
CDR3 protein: CASSGEPSGYSNQPQHF
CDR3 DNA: TGTGCCAGCAGTGGCGAACCCTCCGGGTATAGCAATCAGCCCCAGCATTTT

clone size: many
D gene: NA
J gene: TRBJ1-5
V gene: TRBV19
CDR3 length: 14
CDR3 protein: CASTIGNWNQPQHF
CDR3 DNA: TGTGCCAGTACCATAGGCAACTGGAATCAGCCCCAGCATTTT

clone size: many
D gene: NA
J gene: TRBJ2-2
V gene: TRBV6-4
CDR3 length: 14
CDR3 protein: CASSAGLNTGELFF
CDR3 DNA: TGTGCCAGCAGCGCGGGGCTGAACACCGGGGAGCTGTTTTTT

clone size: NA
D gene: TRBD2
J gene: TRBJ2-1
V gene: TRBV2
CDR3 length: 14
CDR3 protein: CASRRLAVYNEQFF
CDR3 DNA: TGTGCCAGCAGGAGACTAGCGGTCTACAATGAGCAGTTCTTC

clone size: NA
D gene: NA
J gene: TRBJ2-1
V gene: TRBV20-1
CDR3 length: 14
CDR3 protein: CSAQAHDLLNEQFF
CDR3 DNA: TGCAGTGCCCAAGCCCATGATCTGCTCAATGAGCAGTTCTTC

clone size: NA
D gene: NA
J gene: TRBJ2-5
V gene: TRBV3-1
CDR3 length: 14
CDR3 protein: CASSQGGQQETQYF
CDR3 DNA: TGTGCCAGCAGCCAAGGGGGTCAACAAGAGACCCAGTACTTC